This T cell receptor (beta chain) was sequenced in a study of T-cell memory formation after mild COVID-19. The study's findings and limits: Largely, contracting CD4+ clones fell within CM and EM, and contracting CD8+ clones within EMRA.

This clonotype came up many times. What it binds is unknown. TCRdb called the 5' RACE reads again in MiXCR, with one record for every CDR3 protein. The sample shows approximately 270,000 distinct CDR3 sequences, 15% to 20% of them seen only once. The V gene lost 4 bases and the J gene lost 6 bases, with 5 bases spanning the gap. CDR3 length: 11 amino acids. The germline V gene has CDR1 SGHTA and CDR2 FQGNSA. This sequence was found in a young man who had mild COVID-19 (a few samples of this study predate the infection). Cell type and time point are not known. V gene TRBV7-2 combines with J gene TRBJ2-3; no definite D call. What was sequenced was PBMCs or a T cell subset sorted from them (not recorded which). In DNA form, the CDR3 reads TGTGCCAGCAGCTCCCTTGATACGCAGTATTTT. Residues: CASSSLDTQYF.